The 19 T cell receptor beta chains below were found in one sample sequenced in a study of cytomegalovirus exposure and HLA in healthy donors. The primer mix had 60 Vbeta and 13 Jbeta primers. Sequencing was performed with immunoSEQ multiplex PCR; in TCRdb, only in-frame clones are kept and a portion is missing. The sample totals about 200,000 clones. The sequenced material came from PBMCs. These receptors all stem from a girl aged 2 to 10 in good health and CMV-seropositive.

The CDR3 reads CASSPISSRVGYEQYF. The CDR3 DNA is TGTGCCAGCAGCCCGATCAGTTCCAGGGTAGGCTACGAGCAGTACTTC. This rearrangement joins TRBV7-9 to TRBJ2-7; D is possibly TRBD1 (5 bases). Looked up from germline, CDR1 is SEHNR and CDR2 is FQNEAQ (reference sequence). Trimming took 5 bases from V and 3 from J, leaving 20 bases between them. The CDR3 totals 16 residues.

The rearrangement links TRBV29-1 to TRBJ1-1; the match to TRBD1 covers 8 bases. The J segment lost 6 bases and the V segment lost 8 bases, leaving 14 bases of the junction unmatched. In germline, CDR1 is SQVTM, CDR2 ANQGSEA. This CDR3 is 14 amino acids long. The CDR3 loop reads CSIGSDRGNAEAFF. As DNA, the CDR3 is TGCAGCATTGGTTCCGACAGGGGTAACGCTGAAGCTTTCTTT.

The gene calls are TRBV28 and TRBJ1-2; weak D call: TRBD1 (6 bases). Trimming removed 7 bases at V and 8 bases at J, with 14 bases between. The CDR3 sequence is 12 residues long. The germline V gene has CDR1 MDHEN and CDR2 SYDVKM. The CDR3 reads CASTPTGNGYTF. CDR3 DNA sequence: TGTGCCAGCACGCCAACAGGGAACGGCTACACCTTC.

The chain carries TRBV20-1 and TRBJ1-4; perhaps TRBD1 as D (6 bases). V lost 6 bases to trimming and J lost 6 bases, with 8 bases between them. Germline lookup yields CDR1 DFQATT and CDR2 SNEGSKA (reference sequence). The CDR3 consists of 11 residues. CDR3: CSANRDEKLFF. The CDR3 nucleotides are TGCAGTGCCAACAGGGATGAAAAACTGTTTTTT.

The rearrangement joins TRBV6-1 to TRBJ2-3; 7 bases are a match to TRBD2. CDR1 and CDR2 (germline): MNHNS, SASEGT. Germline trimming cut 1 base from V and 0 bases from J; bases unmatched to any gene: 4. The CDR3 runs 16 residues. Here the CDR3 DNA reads TGTGCCAGCAGTGAAGAGCGGGGTCCTAGCACAGATACGCAGTATTTT. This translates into CASSEERGPSTDTQYF.

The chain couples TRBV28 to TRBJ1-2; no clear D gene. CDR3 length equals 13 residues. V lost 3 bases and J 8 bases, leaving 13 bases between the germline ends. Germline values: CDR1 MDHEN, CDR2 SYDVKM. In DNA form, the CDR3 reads TGTGCCAGCAGTTTTCTTTCTCGGGAGGGCTACACCTTC. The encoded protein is CASSFLSREGYTF.

CDR3 bases: TGTGCCAGCAGTTTAGAACAGTACAATGAGCAGTTCTTC. It specifies CASSLEQYNEQFF. The V and J genes are TRBV28 and TRBJ2-1; no reliable D call. Trimming took off 2 bases at V and 4 bases at J, with 6 bases between the two ends. The CDR3 has 13 residues. In germline, CDR1 is MDHEN, CDR2 SYDVKM.

CDR3 residues: CASSLAGGSYNEQFF. As DNA, the CDR3 is TGTGCCAGTAGCCTTGCGGGGGGCTCCTACAATGAGCAGTTCTTC. The chain carries TRBV19 and TRBJ2-1; 8 bases agree with TRBD2. Per germline, CDR1 LNHDA and CDR2 SQIVND (reference sequence). V lost 6 bases and J lost 0; bases outside the gene matches: 4. The CDR3 loop spans 15 amino acids.

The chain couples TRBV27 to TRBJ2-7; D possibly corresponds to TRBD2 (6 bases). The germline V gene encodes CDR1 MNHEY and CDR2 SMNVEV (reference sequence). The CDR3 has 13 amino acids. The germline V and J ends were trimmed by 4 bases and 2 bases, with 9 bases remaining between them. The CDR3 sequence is CASSSGLAYEQYF. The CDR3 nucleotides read TGTGCCAGCAGTTCGGGACTGGCCTACGAGCAGTACTTC.

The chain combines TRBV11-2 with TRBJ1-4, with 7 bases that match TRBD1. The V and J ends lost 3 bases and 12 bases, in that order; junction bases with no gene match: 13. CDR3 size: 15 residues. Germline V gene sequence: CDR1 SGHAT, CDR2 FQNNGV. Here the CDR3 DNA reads TGTGCCAGCAGCTTTGGAAAGACAGGGTCTGCGGAACTGTTTTTT. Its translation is CASSFGKTGSAELFF.

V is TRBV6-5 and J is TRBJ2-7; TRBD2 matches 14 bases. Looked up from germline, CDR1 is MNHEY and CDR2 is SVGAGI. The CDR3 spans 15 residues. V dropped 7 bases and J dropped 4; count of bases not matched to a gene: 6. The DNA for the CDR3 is TGTGCCAGCAAAACTGGGACTAGCGGGAGATACGAGCAGTACTTC. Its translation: CASKTGTSGRYEQYF.

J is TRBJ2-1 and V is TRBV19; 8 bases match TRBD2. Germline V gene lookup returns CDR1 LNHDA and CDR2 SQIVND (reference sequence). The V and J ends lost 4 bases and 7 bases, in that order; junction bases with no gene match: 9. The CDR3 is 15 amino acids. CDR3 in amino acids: CASSKAGGPVNEQFF. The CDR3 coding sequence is TGTGCCAGTAGTAAGGCGGGAGGCCCAGTGAATGAGCAGTTCTTC.

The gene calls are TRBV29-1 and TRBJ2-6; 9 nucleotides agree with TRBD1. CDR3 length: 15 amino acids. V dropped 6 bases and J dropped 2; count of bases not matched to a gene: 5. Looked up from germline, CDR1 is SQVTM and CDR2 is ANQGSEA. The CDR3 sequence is CSVLQGAPGANVLTF. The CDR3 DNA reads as TGCAGCGTCCTACAGGGGGCGCCTGGGGCCAACGTCCTGACTTTC.

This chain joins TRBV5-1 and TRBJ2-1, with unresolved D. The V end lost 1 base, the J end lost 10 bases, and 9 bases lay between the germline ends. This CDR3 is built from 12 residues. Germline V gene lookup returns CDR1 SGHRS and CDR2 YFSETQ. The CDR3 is CASSLSRGEQFF. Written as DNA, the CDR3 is TGCGCCAGCAGCTTGTCCCGCGGCGAGCAGTTCTTC.

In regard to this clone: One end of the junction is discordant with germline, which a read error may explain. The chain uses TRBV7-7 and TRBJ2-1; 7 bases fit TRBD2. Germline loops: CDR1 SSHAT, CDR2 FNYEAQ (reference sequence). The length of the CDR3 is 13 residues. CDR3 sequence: CASSLVAGDEQFF. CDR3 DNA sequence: TGTGCTAGCAGCTTAGTTGCGGGAGATGAGCAGTTCTTC.

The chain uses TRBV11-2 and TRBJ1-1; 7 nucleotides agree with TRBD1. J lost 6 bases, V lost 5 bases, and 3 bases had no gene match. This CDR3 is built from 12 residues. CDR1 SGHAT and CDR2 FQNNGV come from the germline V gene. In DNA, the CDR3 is TGTGCCAGCAGCCGACAGGGCCCTGAAGCTTTCTTT. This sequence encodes CASSRQGPEAFF.

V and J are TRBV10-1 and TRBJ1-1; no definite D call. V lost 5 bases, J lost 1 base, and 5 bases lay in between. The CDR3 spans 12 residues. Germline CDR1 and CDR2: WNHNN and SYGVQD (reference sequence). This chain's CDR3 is CASSQSNTEAFF. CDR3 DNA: TGCGCCAGCAGTCAATCGAACACTGAAGCTTTCTTT.

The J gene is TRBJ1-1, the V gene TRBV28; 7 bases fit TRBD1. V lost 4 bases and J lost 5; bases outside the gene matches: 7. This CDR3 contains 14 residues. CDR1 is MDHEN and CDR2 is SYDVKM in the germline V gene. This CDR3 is CASSSRGFRTEAFF. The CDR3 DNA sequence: TGTGCCAGCAGTTCCAGGGGGTTCAGGACTGAAGCTTTCTTT.

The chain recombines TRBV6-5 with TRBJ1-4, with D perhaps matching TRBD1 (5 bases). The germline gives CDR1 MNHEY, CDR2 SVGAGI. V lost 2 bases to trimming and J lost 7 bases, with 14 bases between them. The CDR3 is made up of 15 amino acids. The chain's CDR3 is CASSYRGGPSEKLFF. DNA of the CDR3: TGTGCCAGCAGTTACCGGGGGGGTCCTTCTGAAAAACTGTTTTTT.